Given below is one T cell receptor beta chain in context. Antigen: not known. Other DNA sequences of this sample code for an identical CDR3. The CDR3 has 13 amino acids. The V end was cut by 0 bases, the J end by 5 bases, with 6 bases between. Germline V CDR1 and CDR2: SGHTS, YDEGEE. The method was immunoSEQ multiplex PCR; TCRdb's version includes in-frame clones alone and lacks a portion of them. Here the sample spans under 150,000 clones, roughly nine tenths being singletons. This entry comes from a study of T cell responses to AZD1222 COVID-19 vaccine. Study-level points and caveats: Unmutated regions of variants are reportedly targeted by nearly half of spike-specific TCRs.

This TCR was sampled from an adult who received the AZD1222 COVID-19 vaccine. Specimen: peripheral blood, collected 28 days after the second AZD1222 dose. J is TRBJ1-5 and V is TRBV5-8; tentative D call: TRBD1 (5 bases). The CDR3 loop is CASSLGGDQPQHF. The CDR3 coding sequence is TGTGCCAGCAGCTTGGGGGGGGATCAGCCCCAGCATTTT.